This T cell receptor beta chain was found in a study of identical twins' blood T cells. Germline V gene data show CDR1 as SNHLY and CDR2 as FYNNEI. V lost 8 bases and J lost 6, with 19 bases in between. CDR3 size: 15 residues. TCRdb called the 5' RACE reads again in MiXCR, with one record for every CDR3 protein. The repertoire has around 380,000 distinct CDR3 sequences, roughly 31% of them found once; the top ten carry about 6%. The rearrangement joins TRBV2 to TRBJ1-4; D possibly corresponds to TRBD1 (6 bases). The sample consisted of PBMCs. The TCR comes from a woman between 18 and 50 years old in good health. CDR3 region: CASPGTWGQDEKLFF. The CDR3 DNA reads as TGTGCCAGCCCCGGGACATGGGGCCAGGATGAAAAACTGTTTTTT. The variable domain in full, completed from reference TRBV2 and TRBJ1-4, reads EPEVTQTPSHQVTQMGQEVILRCVPISNHLYFYWYRQILGQKVEFLVSFYNNEISEKSEIFDDQFSVERPDGSNFTLKIRSTKLEDSAMYFCASPGTWGQDEKLFFGSGTQLSVL.